This is a list of T cell receptor beta chains from one sample in a study of T cell responses to AZD1222 COVID-19 vaccine. Profiled with immunoSEQ multiplex PCR; TCRdb holds only in-frame clones, not every one. The repertoire holds about 130,000 clones, with around nine tenths as singletons. Material: peripheral blood, obtained on day 0 of AZD1222 vaccination. Receptors originate from an adult in good health. The conserved cysteine and the conserved F or W are not part of the CDR3 here. The D gene is left open where the match is weak.

D gene,V gene,CDR3 protein
NA,TRBV28,ASSPPRAFDQPQH
TRBD2,TRBV11-3,ASSLDRTSGVYNEQF
NA,TRBV19,ASSTAVGPPEAF
TRBD1,TRBV7-8,ASSLALGQGGTPQH
NA,TRBV5-6,ASSFYGRGGETQY
TRBD2,TRBV2,ASSGTSGAYEQY
TRBD1,TRBV7-3,ASSLRQGVSPLH
TRBD1,TRBV27,ASSDRGPRNQPQH
NA,TRBV7-9,ASSPYTGELF
TRBD1,TRBV6-5,ASSWGQPRQPQH
NA,TRBV6-5,ASSLFATGELF
NA,TRBV15,ATSTPSQGTYEQY
NA,TRBV7-9,ASSFLRGGLTEAF
NA,TRBV5-4,ASSLTGKRSSYNEQF
TRBD2,TRBV7-6,ASSTRGGVDTQY
NA,TRBV18,ASSQQWVTGTEAF
NA,TRBV7-6,ASSLTAVNEKLF
NA,TRBV6-5,ASSYSSRYEQY
NA,TRBV19,ASGFRGDNEQY
NA,TRBV5-8,ASSLEGRFLLEQY
TRBD1,TRBV7-9,ASSVLQGAGEKLF
NA,TRBV19,ASSIGIRNTDTQY
NA,TRBV7-2,ASSLLGNTGELF
NA,TRBV12-3/TRBV12-4,ASSLTRDYGYT
NA,TRBV18,ASSPRGLGLNTEAF
NA,TRBV5-1,ASSSALAENTGELF
TRBD2,TRBV30,AWSRGLADGYNEQF
TRBD1,TRBV27,ASSPTPGQAYEQY
TRBD2,TRBV2,ASSDPGLVRGDEQF
NA,TRBV27,ASSFRGEDYEQY
NA,TRBV14,ASSRRTGRDTEAF
NA,TRBV5-5,ASSGTWYEQY
TRBD2,TRBV5-1,ASSLVAGGPEEQY
NA,TRBV6-5,ASRPIVGNQPQH
NA,TRBV3-1/TRBV3-2,ASSQGVGSLGQPQH
TRBD1,TRBV19,ASRGIGNQPQH
NA,TRBV9,ASSVLGEQF
NA,TRBV3-1/TRBV3-2,ASSQVQPYNEQF
NA,TRBV7-2,ASSSRLESTQY
NA,TRBV4-1,ASSRTTGTTNTEAF
NA,TRBV6-1,ASSEGTGYSNQPQH
NA,TRBV4-1,ASSQPDGYEQY
NA,TRBV27,ASAYGMNTEAF
NA,TRBV6-4,ASSALAESSYNEQF
NA,TRBV2,ASSTGPRGGETQY
TRBD1,TRBV14,ASSQVGTEETQY
TRBD2,TRBV4-1,ASSQGGSGRANTGELF